This is a list of T cell receptor beta chains from one sample in a study of metastatic and nonmetastatic thyroid tumors. TCRdb called clones again from the PCR reads with MiXCR. The sample records some 38,000 clones, roughly 14% being singletons. Material for sequencing was blood. The receptors come from a female donor with papillary thyroid cancer or a benign thyroid nodule (not recorded which). Some clones in this sample may be carry-over from other donors' samples. Both conserved end residues are part of each CDR3. The D gene is left open where the match is weak. Expanded clones get a size class; other rows say once, few or many, or leave the size out.

clone size,D gene,V gene,J gene,CDR3 protein,CDR3 DNA
few,NA,TRBV10-2,TRBJ2-2,CASRLGIGELFF,TGCGCCAGCAGGCTTGGCATCGGGGAGCTGTTTTTT
many,TRBD1,TRBV24-1,TRBJ1-2,CATSDPTGGEWGYTF,TGTGCCACCAGTGACCCGACAGGGGGCGAGTGGGGCTACACCTTC
many,NA,TRBV11-3,TRBJ1-1,CASRRSHRDEATEAFF,TGTGCCAGCAGGCGATCCCACAGGGATGAGGCCACTGAAGCTTTCTTT
NA,NA,TRBV20-1,TRBJ2-1,CSARDPESGPNLYEQFF,TGCAGTGCTAGAGATCCTGAATCGGGACCTAATTTGTATGAGCAGTTCTTC
many,NA,TRBV7-3,TRBJ2-3,CASSLGPGASDTQYF,TGTGCCAGCAGCTTAGGTCCCGGAGCTTCGGATACGCAGTATTTT
many,TRBD1,TRBV12-3/TRBV12-4,TRBJ2-1,CASSWDRNNEQFF,TGTGCCAGCAGTTGGGACAGAAACAATGAGCAGTTCTTC
NA,NA,TRBV24-1,TRBJ2-1,CATSDWENHNEQFF,TGTGCCACCAGTGACTGGGAGAATCACAATGAGCAGTTCTTC
many,TRBD1,TRBV19,TRBJ1-5,CASRGGPSTGNSNQPQHF,TGTGCCAGTAGGGGGGGTCCATCGACAGGGAACTCCAATCAGCCCCAGCATTTT
many,NA,TRBV20-1,TRBJ2-7,CSASGPQRLYF,TGCAGTGCTTCGGGCCCACAGAGGTTGTACTTC
many,NA,TRBV6-1,TRBJ1-1,CASSEYPGRVAEAFF,TGTGCCAGCAGTGAATACCCGGGCCGGGTAGCTGAAGCTTTCTTT
many,NA,TRBV7-9,TRBJ2-1,CASSSPRGREANEQFF,TGTGCCAGCAGCTCCCCCCGGGGGCGCGAGGCCAATGAGCAGTTCTTC
many,NA,TRBV6-1,TRBJ2-7,CASMRDTTHYEQYF,TGTGCCAGCATGAGGGATACTACCCACTACGAGCAGTACTTC
many,NA,TRBV12-3/TRBV12-4,TRBJ2-2,CASTRGGGELFF,TGTGCCAGCACTAGGGGGGGCGGGGAGCTGTTTTTT
many,NA,TRBV12-3/TRBV12-4,TRBJ1-1,CASTTPRGNTEAFF,TGTGCCAGCACCACCCCGCGGGGGAACACTGAAGCTTTCTTT
few,NA,TRBV4-2,TRBJ1-5,CASSQDREAGPQHF,TGTGCCAGCAGCCAAGATCGAGAGGCGGGGCCCCAGCATTTT
many,TRBD2,TRBV7-2,TRBJ2-7,CASSLGLVISYEQYF,TGTGCCAGCAGCTTGGGACTAGTTATTAGTTACGAGCAGTACTTC
few,TRBD2,TRBV4-1,TRBJ2-1,CASSRGTSVRNEQFF,TGCGCCAGCAGCCGCGGGACTAGCGTGAGGAATGAGCAGTTCTTC
many,TRBD1,TRBV5-8,TRBJ2-7,CASSLRDRGHHEQYF,TGTGCCAGCAGTCTCAGGGACAGGGGGCACCACGAGCAGTACTTC
many,TRBD1,TRBV29-1,TRBJ2-7,CSVGRGGREQYF,TGCAGCGTTGGACGAGGGGGCAGGGAGCAGTACTTC
many,NA,TRBV27,TRBJ2-1,CASAERGSSYNEQFF,TGTGCCAGCGCAGAAAGGGGTAGCTCCTACAATGAGCAGTTCTTC
many,NA,TRBV11-3,TRBJ1-1,CASSPGGDPWGTEAFF,TGTGCCAGCAGCCCAGGTGGGGACCCGTGGGGCACTGAAGCTTTCTTT
many,TRBD2,TRBV24-1,TRBJ2-1,CATSDLGTSVGNEQFF,TGTGCCACCAGTGATTTGGGGACTAGCGTGGGCAATGAGCAGTTCTTC
many,TRBD1,TRBV12-5,TRBJ2-5,CASGQGTAQETQYF,TGTGCTAGTGGTCAAGGGACAGCCCAAGAGACCCAGTACTTC
many,TRBD2,TRBV19,TRBJ2-7,CASSETSALLYEQYF,TGTGCCAGTAGTGAGACTAGCGCATTACTCTACGAGCAGTACTTC
many,NA,TRBV27,TRBJ1-1,CASSLIASTEAFF,TGTGCCAGCAGTTTGATAGCTTCCACTGAAGCTTTCTTT
NA,NA,TRBV27,TRBJ2-1,CDSSLLVRAADEQFF,TGTGACAGCAGTCTACTCGTGAGGGCCGCAGATGAGCAGTTCTTC
few,NA,TRBV28,TRBJ2-1,CASTPRVSGRNEQFF,TGTGCCAGCACCCCGAGGGTCAGTGGTCGAAATGAGCAGTTCTTC
NA,NA,TRBV4-3,TRBJ1-3,CASSQVHNSGNTIYF,TGCGCCAGCAGCCAAGTTCATAACTCTGGAAACACCATATATTTT